This passage covers 9 T cell receptor beta chains from one sample sequenced in a study of cytomegalovirus exposure and HLA in healthy donors. Produced via immunoSEQ multiplex PCR; TCRdb's table is partial and in-frame only. The profile covers over 150,000 clones, with 85% appearing a single time and roughly 15% taken by the ten largest. Sequencing was performed on PBMCs. The receptors originated from a man between 18 and 29 years old in good health and CMV-seropositive.

This chain links TRBV29-1 with TRBJ1-4; TRBD1 matches at 9 bases. The CDR3 totals 13 residues. V was pared by 6 bases and J by 8 bases, with 7 bases of the junction left unmatched. CDR1 is SQVTM, CDR2 ANQGSEA, per germline. The CDR3 bases are TGCAGCGTACCGACAGGGGGAGGGGAAAAACTGTTTTTT. Translated, it gives CSVPTGGGEKLFF.

The chain links TRBV9 to TRBJ1-1, with 7 positions matching TRBD1. Germline V gene lookup returns CDR1 SGDLS and CDR2 YYNGEE. The CDR3 covers 13 residues. After removal of 4 bases from V and 5 bases from J, the junction contained 5 bases not matched to a gene. In nucleotides, the CDR3 is TGTGCCAGCAGCATTACAGGGGAGACTGAAGCTTTCTTT. This gives the protein CASSITGETEAFF.

The gene calls are TRBV29-1 and TRBJ2-1; the D is unclear. CDR3 size: 12 residues. Trimming pared 4 bases from V and 8 bases from J, leaving 12 bases between. The germline V gene encodes CDR1 SQVTM and CDR2 ANQGSEA. CDR3 sequence (DNA): TGCAGCGTTGGCTATGACAAGGATGAGCAGTTCTTC. Protein: CSVGYDKDEQFF.

This clone has more than one count but fewer than ten. This chain links TRBV30 with TRBJ2-7; D is perhaps TRBD1 (6 bases). The ends were cut back, 0 bases at V and 3 bases at J, with 12 bases in the middle. There are 14 residues in the CDR3. Germline V CDR1 and CDR2: GTSNPN, SVGIG (reference sequence). CDR3 sequence reads: CAWSVRGTYYEQYF. DNA of the CDR3: TGTGCCTGGAGTGTGAGGGGGACATACTACGAGCAGTACTTC.

The chain carries TRBV6-1 and TRBJ1-5, with D perhaps matching TRBD1 (5 bases). This CDR3 has 15 residues. Germline V lookup: CDR1 MNHNS, CDR2 SASEGT. Trimming removed 8 bases from V and 10 bases from J, with 24 bases in between. In DNA form, the CDR3 reads TGTGCCAGCGGAACTGCGGACATCCCTAAGCAACCCCAGCATTTT. It specifies CASGTADIPKQPQHF.

The chain couples TRBV5-1 to TRBJ2-1; 7 bases match TRBD2. The length of the CDR3 is 13 residues. V shed 4 bases and J 5 bases; nucleotides not matched to a gene: 3. Germline V gene lookup returns CDR1 SGHRS and CDR2 YFSETQ. The CDR3 sequence is CASSPGGDNEQFF. The CDR3, as DNA: TGCGCCAGCAGCCCTGGGGGGGACAATGAGCAGTTCTTC.

This clone was picked up a small number of times. This chain uses TRBV11-2 with TRBJ2-1; D uncertain. The CDR3 length is 16 residues. V dropped 2 bases and J dropped 0 bases, with 11 bases sitting between them. Germline V gene lookup returns CDR1 SGHAT and CDR2 FQNNGV. The CDR3 reads CASSLITRGSYNEQFF. CDR3 nucleotides: TGTGCCAGCAGCTTAATAACGCGAGGCTCCTACAATGAGCAGTTCTTC.

This rearrangement joins TRBV27 to TRBJ2-3; 9 bases map to TRBD2. This CDR3 has 16 residues. V trimming: 2 bases; J trimming: 2 bases; junction bases outside the gene matches: 5. The germline gives CDR1 MNHEY, CDR2 SMNVEV (reference sequence). DNA of the CDR3: TGTGCCAGCAGTTTACCCGCGGGAGGGCCCACAGATACGCAGTATTTT. It specifies CASSLPAGGPTDTQYF.

This sequence joins TRBV4-1 and TRBJ1-5, with 7 bases aligning to TRBD1. Germline trimming cut 5 bases from V and 0 bases from J; bases unmatched to any gene: 10. Germline assignment: CDR1 MGHRA and CDR2 YSYEKL. The CDR3 length is 17 residues. The CDR3 reads CASSSRQGHYSNQPQHF. As DNA, the CDR3 is TGCGCCAGCAGCTCTCGACAGGGCCATTATAGCAATCAGCCCCAGCATTTT.